This T cell receptor (beta chain) was obtained from a study of OX40 agonist ivuxolimab in advanced cancers. Looking at the study overall: The treatment was a fully human IgG2 OX40 agonist, ivuxolimab.

Per germline, CDR1 MNHEY and CDR2 SVGAGI. This CDR3 is built from 14 residues. V was pared by 0 bases and J by 4 bases, with 7 bases between. Overall study findings and caveats: Dose levels from 0.1 to 3.0 mg/kg saw CD4+ and CD8+ blood T cells expand clonally by week 6.

Here immunoSEQ multiplex PCR was the method, and the copy in TCRdb shows in-frame clones only, minus some. Of about 47,000 clones listed, roughly nine tenths are singletons. With regard to this clone: Antigen specificity is unknown.

The input for sequencing was CD4+ or CD8+ T cells sorted from blood, taken in a trial of the OX40 agonist ivuxolimab. The source of this sequence is an adult with an advanced solid tumor such as melanoma, head and neck, liver or kidney cancer. The chain combines TRBV6-5 with TRBJ2-1; D is undetermined. The CDR3 sequence is CASSYSAAYNEQFF. The DNA of the CDR3 is TGTGCCAGCAGTTACTCGGCGGCGTACAATGAGCAGTTCTTC.